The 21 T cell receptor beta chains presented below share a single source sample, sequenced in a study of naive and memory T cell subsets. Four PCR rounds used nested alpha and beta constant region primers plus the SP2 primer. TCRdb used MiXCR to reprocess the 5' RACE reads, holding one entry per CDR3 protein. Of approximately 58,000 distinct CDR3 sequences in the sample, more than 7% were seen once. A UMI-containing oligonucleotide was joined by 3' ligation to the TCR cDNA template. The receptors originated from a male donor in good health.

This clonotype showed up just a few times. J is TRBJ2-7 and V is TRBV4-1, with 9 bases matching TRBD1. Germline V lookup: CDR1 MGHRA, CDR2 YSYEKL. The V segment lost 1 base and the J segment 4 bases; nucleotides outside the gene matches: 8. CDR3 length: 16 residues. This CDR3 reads CASSQAEGQGEYEQYF. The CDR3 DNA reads TGCGCCAGCAGCCAAGCCGAGGGACAGGGAGAATACGAGCAGTACTTC.

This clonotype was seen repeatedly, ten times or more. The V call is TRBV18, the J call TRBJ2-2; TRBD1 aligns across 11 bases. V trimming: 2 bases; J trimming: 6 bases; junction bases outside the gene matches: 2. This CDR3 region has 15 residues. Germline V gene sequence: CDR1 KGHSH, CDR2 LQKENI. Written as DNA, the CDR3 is TGTGCCAGCTCACCAGGACAGGGGGCCGCCGGGGAGCTGTTTTTT. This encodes CASSPGQGAAGELFF.

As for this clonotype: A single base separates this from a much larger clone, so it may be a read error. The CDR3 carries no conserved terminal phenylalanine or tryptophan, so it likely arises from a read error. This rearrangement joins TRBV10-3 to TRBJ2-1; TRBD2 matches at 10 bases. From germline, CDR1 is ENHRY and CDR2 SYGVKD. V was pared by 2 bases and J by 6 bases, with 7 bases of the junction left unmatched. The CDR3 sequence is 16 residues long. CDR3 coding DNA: TGTGCCATCAGTGAGCCGAGCGGGGGGGCCTCCAATGAGCAGTTCCTC. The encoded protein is CAISEPSGGASNEQFL.

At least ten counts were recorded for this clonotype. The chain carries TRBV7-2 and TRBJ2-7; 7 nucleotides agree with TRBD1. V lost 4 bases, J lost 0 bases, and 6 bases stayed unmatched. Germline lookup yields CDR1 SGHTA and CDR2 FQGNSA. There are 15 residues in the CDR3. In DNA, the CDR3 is TGTGCCAGCAGCTCTACCGGGACAGTCTCCTACGAGCAGTACTTC. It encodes CASSSTGTVSYEQYF.

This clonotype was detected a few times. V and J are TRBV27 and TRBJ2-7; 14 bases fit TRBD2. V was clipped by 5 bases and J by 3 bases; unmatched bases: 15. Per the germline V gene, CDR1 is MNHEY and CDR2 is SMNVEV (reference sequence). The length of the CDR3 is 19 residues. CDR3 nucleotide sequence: TGTGCCAGCAGTCCCATCGGGGGGACTAGCGGGAGCGGTCACTACGAGCAGTACTTC. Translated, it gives CASSPIGGTSGSGHYEQYF.

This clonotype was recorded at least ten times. The chain's CDR3 is CASSYPPRAFF. The CDR3 coding sequence is TGTGCCAGCAGTTACCCCCCTCGGGCTTTCTTT. V gene TRBV6-5 combines with J gene TRBJ1-1; unclear D gene. This CDR3 comprises 11 residues. V was cut by 2 bases and J by 11 bases, with 9 bases left in between. Germline CDR1 and CDR2: MNHEY and SVGAGI.

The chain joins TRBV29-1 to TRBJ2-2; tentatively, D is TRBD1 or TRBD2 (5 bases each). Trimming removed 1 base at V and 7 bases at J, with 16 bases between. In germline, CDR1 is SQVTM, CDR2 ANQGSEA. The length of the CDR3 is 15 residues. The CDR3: CSVEGSGTGGGELFF. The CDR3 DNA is TGCAGCGTTGAAGGCTCCGGGACGGGCGGCGGGGAGCTGTTTTTT.

CDR3 region: CSARRAGQETQYF. CDR3 nucleotides: TGCAGTGCTAGACGAGCGGGGCAAGAGACCCAGTACTTC. This chain links TRBV20-1 with TRBJ2-5; 7 nucleotides agree with TRBD2. Per the germline V gene, CDR1 is DFQATT and CDR2 is SNEGSKA (reference sequence). Trimming took 2 bases from V and 2 from J; bases not matched to a gene: 2. The CDR3 covers 13 residues.

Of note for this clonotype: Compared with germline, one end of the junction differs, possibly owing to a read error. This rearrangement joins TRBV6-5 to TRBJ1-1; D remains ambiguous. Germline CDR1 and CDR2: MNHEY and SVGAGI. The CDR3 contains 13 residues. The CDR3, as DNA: TGTGCCAGCAGTTACAAGGATGACACTGTAGCTTTCTTT. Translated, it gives CASSYKDDTVAFF.

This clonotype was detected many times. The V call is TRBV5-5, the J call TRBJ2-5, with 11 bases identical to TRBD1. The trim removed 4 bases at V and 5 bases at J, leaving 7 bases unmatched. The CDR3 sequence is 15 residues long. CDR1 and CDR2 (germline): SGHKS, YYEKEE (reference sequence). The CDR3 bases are TGTGCCAGCAGCACCCAGGGACAGGGGGGGGAGACCCAGTACTTC. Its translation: CASSTQGQGGETQYF.

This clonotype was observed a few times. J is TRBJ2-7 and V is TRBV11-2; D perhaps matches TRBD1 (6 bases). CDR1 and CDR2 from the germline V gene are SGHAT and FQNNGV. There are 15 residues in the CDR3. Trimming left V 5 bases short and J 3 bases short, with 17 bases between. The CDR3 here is CASSDTVRGYYEQYF. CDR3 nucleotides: TGTGCCAGCAGCGATACCGTCAGGGGCTACTACGAGCAGTACTTC.

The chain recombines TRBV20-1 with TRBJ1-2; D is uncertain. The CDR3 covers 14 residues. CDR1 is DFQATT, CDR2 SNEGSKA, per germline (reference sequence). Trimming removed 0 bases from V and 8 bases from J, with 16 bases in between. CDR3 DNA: TGCAGTGCTAGAGATCTCGGCAGAGCTAACGGCTACACCTTC. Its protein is CSARDLGRANGYTF.

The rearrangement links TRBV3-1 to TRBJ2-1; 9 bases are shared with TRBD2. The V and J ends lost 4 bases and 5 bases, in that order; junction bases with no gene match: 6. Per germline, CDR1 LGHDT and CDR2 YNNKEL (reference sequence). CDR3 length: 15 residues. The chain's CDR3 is CASSPTSGRNNEQFF. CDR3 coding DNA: TGTGCCAGCAGCCCGACTAGCGGTCGAAACAATGAGCAGTTCTTC.

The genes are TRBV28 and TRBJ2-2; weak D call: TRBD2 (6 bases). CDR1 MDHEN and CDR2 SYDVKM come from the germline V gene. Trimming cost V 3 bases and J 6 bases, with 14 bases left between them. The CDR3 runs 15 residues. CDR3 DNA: TGTGCCAGCAGTTTGGGGACTCCCAAAGCCGGGGAGCTGTTTTTT. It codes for CASSLGTPKAGELFF.

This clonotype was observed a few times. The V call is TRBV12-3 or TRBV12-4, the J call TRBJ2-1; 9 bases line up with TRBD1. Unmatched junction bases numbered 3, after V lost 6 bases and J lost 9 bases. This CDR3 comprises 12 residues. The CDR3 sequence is CASSGQGFEQFF. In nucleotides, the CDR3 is TGTGCCAGCAGCGGACAGGGGTTTGAGCAGTTCTTC.

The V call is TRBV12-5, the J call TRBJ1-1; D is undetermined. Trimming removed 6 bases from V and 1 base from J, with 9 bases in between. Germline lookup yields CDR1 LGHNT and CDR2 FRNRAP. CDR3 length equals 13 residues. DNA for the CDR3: TGTGCTAGTGGCCAAGACCCGAACACTGAAGCTTTCTTT. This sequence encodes CASGQDPNTEAFF.

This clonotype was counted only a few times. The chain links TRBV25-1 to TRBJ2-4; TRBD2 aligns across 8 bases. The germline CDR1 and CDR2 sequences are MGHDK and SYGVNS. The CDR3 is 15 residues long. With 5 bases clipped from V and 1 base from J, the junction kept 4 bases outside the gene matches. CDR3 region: CASSRGGGAKNIQYF. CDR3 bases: TGTGCCAGCAGTCGGGGCGGGGGGGCCAAAAACATTCAGTACTTC.

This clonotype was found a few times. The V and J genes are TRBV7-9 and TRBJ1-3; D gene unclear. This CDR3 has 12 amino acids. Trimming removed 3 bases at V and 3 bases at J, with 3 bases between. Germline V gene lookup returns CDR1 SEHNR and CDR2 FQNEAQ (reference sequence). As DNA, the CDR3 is TGTGCCAGCAGCTTGTTTGGAAACACCATATATTTT. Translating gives CASSLFGNTIYF.

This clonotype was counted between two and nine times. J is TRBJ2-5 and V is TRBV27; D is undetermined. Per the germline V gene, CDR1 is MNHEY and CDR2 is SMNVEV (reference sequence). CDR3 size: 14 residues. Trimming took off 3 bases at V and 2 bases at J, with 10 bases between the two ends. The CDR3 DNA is TGTGCCAGCAGTTTCATTGGGCAGCAAGAGACCCAGTACTTC. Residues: CASSFIGQQETQYF.

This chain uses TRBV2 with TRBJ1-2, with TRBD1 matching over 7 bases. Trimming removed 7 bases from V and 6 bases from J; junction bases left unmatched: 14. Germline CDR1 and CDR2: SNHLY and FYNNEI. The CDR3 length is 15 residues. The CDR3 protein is CASNFGQARTDGYTF. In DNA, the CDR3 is TGTGCCAGCAATTTTGGACAGGCGAGAACCGATGGCTACACCTTC.

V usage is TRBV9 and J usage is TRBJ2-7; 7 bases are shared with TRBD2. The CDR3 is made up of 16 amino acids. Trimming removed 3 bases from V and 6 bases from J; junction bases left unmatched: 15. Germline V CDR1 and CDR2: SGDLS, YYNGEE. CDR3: CASSETDWGRAAEQYF. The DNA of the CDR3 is TGTGCCAGCAGCGAAACCGACTGGGGGAGGGCCGCCGAGCAGTACTTC.